The sample holds one count of the clone carrying this TCR beta chain. The data are from a study of blood T cell repertoires in COVID-19. Trimming removed 5 bases from V and 4 bases from J, with 11 bases in between. CDR3 length equals 13 residues. Germline V lookup: CDR1 SEHNR, CDR2 FQNEAQ (reference sequence). This table comes from immunoSEQ multiplex PCR, and its TCRdb copy is limited to in-frame clones, with some not included. This table has 200,000 to 300,000 clones, about 88% appearing once. The TCR comes from a man aged 25-45 years with active or convalescent COVID-19. The sample taken for sequencing was peripheral blood. This rearrangement joins TRBV7-9 to TRBJ2-5; a possible D gene is TRBD1 (6 bases). The CDR3 loop reads CASSPRDIETQYF. The CDR3 DNA reads as TGTGCCAGCAGCCCCCGGGACATAGAGACCCAGTACTTC.